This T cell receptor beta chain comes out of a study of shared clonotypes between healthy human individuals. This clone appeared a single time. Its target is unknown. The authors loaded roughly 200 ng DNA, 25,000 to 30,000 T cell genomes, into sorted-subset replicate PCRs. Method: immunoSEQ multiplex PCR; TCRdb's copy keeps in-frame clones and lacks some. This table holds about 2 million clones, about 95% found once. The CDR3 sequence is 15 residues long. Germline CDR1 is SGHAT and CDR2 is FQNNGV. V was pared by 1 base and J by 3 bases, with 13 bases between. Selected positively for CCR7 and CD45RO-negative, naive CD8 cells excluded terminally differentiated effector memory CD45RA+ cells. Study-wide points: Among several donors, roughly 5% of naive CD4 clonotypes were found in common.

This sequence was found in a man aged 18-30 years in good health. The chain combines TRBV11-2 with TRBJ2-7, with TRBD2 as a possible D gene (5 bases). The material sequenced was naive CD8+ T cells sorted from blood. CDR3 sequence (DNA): TGTGCCAGCAGCTTAGCCGAGGGATTTCTCTACGAGCAGTACTTC. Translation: CASSLAEGFLYEQYF.